What follows is one T cell receptor (beta chain) and its context. The data derive from a study of blood T cell repertoires in COVID-19. At the level of the study: Researchers got acute and convalescent COVID-19 samples from the United States, Italy and Spain. T cells, B-cell-depleted T cells, or PBMCs provided the cDNA or gDNA that served as material.

Original processing notes: For nucleated cells, counts were estimated from reference gene primer amplification. Method: immunoSEQ multiplex PCR; TCRdb's copy keeps in-frame clones and lacks some. The DNA was the basis for D and trimming; V, J and clone size are from that table. The sample has 95,000 or so clones, about 84% seen once; the top ten hold approximately 23%. The V gene's germline CDR1 is MNHEY and CDR2 SVGAGI. The CDR3 consists of 16 residues. V gave up 4 bases and J gave up 0 bases; unmatched junction bases: 6. The sequence was obtained from an elderly man with active or convalescent COVID-19. The specimen sequenced was peripheral blood. The chain joins TRBV6-5 to TRBJ1-3; TRBD1 aligns across 7 bases. The CDR3 protein is CASSSLRDSSGNTIYF. The CDR3 DNA is TGTGCCAGCAGTTCTCTTCGGGACAGCTCTGGAAACACCATATATTTT.